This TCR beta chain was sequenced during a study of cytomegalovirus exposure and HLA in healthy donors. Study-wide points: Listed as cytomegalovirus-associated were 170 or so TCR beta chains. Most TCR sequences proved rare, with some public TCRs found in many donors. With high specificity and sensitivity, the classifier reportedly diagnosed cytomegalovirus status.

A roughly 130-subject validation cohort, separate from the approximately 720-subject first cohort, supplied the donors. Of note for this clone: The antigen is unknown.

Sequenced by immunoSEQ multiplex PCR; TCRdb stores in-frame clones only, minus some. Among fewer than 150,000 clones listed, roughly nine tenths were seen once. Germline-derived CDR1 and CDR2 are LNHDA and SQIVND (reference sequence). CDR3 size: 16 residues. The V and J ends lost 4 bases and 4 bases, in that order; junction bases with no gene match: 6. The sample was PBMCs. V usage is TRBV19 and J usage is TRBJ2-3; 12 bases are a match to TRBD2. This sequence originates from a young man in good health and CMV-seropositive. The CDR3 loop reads CASSNLAGGHSDTQYF. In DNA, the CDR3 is TGTGCCAGTAGTAACCTAGCGGGGGGGCATTCAGATACGCAGTATTTT.